These T cell receptor beta chains were read from a single sample in a study of spatial heterogeneity in lung cancer. TCRdb processed the 5' RACE reads anew with MiXCR; each CDR3 protein has one entry. Of around 10,000 distinct CDR3 sequences listed, about 6.7% are singletons. Sample: lung tumor tissue, taken at surgery. Every receptor here comes from a male donor with early-stage non-small cell lung cancer. The CDR3 runs from the conserved cysteine through the conserved F or W. Each record gives: clone size, V gene, J gene, D gene, CDR3 DNA, CDR3 protein. D genes are given only for firm matches. Clone sizes are given selectively: once, few, many, or a class where the clone is expanded.

abundance: few
v_gene: TRBV12-3/TRBV12-4
j_gene: TRBJ2-7
d_gene: NA
CDR3nt: TGTGCCAGCAGTTTTTCCGGGGCTACCTACGAGCAGTACTTC
CDR3aa: CASSFSGATYEQYF

abundance: few
v_gene: TRBV5-1
j_gene: TRBJ2-3
d_gene: TRBD1
CDR3nt: TGCGCCAGCGGTCAGGGGGCCGCAGATACGCAGTATTTT
CDR3aa: CASGQGAADTQYF

abundance: medium-sized
v_gene: TRBV20-1
j_gene: TRBJ1-1
d_gene: NA
CDR3nt: TGCAGTGCTAGAGGAGGGGTGTACACTGAAGCTTTCTTT
CDR3aa: CSARGGVYTEAFF

abundance: few
v_gene: TRBV7-8
j_gene: TRBJ2-3
d_gene: NA
CDR3nt: TGTGCCAGCAGCCTAATAGTTCTGACAGATACGCAGTATTTT
CDR3aa: CASSLIVLTDTQYF

abundance: many
v_gene: TRBV7-6
j_gene: TRBJ2-7
d_gene: TRBD1
CDR3nt: TGTGCCAGCAGCTTACAGGGGGCGGGCTACGAGCAGTACTTC
CDR3aa: CASSLQGAGYEQYF

abundance: many
v_gene: TRBV7-2
j_gene: TRBJ1-2
d_gene: NA
CDR3nt: TGTGCCAGCAGCTTAGTCTGGCGGGGGTCATATGGCTACACCTTC
CDR3aa: CASSLVWRGSYGYTF

abundance: many
v_gene: TRBV7-9
j_gene: TRBJ1-4
d_gene: NA
CDR3nt: TGTGCCAGCAGCTTCTCTTCAGGAGCGATTTATGAAAAACTGTTTTTT
CDR3aa: CASSFSSGAIYEKLFF

abundance: few
v_gene: TRBV4-1
j_gene: TRBJ1-1
d_gene: NA
CDR3nt: TGCGCCAGCAGCCAGGCCGGAGGAAGGGGCGGATTTACTGAAGCTTTCTTT
CDR3aa: CASSQAGGRGGFTEAFF

abundance: NA
v_gene: TRBV18
j_gene: TRBJ1-1
d_gene: TRBD1
CDR3nt: TGTACCAGCTCTGGCCAGGGGGCCACTGAAGCTTTCTTT
CDR3aa: CTSSGQGATEAFF

abundance: many
v_gene: TRBV27
j_gene: TRBJ1-6
d_gene: NA
CDR3nt: TGTGCCAGCAGTTTGCTAAAAACAGCACCCCTCCACTTT
CDR3aa: CASSLLKTAPLHF

abundance: many
v_gene: TRBV20-1
j_gene: TRBJ1-1
d_gene: NA
CDR3nt: TGCAGTGCTCCCATGACGGGGACTGAAGCTTTCTTT
CDR3aa: CSAPMTGTEAFF

abundance: medium-sized
v_gene: TRBV5-5
j_gene: TRBJ2-6
d_gene: NA
CDR3nt: TGTGCCAGCAGCTTCCGCCGGGACCTATATGCGGCCAACGTCCTGACTTTC
CDR3aa: CASSFRRDLYAANVLTF

abundance: many
v_gene: TRBV7-2
j_gene: TRBJ1-6
d_gene: NA
CDR3nt: TGTGCCAGCAGCCATCGAACAGGGATCGGATCACCCCTCCACTTT
CDR3aa: CASSHRTGIGSPLHF

abundance: many
v_gene: TRBV12-3/TRBV12-4
j_gene: TRBJ1-5
d_gene: TRBD1
CDR3nt: TGTGCCAGCAGTTCAACAGGGGGAATTCAGCCCCAGCATTTT
CDR3aa: CASSSTGGIQPQHF

abundance: many
v_gene: TRBV7-9
j_gene: TRBJ2-2
d_gene: NA
CDR3nt: TGTGCCAGCAGCTCCCCTACGGGCACCGGGGAGCTGTTTTTT
CDR3aa: CASSSPTGTGELFF

abundance: many
v_gene: TRBV28
j_gene: TRBJ1-5
d_gene: TRBD1
CDR3nt: TGTGCCAGCAGGGACACACAGGGGCGCAATCAGCCCCAGCATTTT
CDR3aa: CASRDTQGRNQPQHF

abundance: many
v_gene: TRBV7-2
j_gene: TRBJ2-3
d_gene: NA
CDR3nt: TGTGCCAGCAGCTTGGCTGGGCCAGATACGCAGTATTTT
CDR3aa: CASSLAGPDTQYF

abundance: many
v_gene: TRBV5-1
j_gene: TRBJ2-3
d_gene: TRBD2
CDR3nt: TGCGCCAGCAGCTTGGCCTATAGCGGGGGGGGAGAAGATACGCAGTATTTT
CDR3aa: CASSLAYSGGGEDTQYF

abundance: many
v_gene: TRBV7-9
j_gene: TRBJ1-1
d_gene: NA
CDR3nt: TGTGCCAGCAGCTTAAACAGGGAGAACACTGAAGCTTTCTTT
CDR3aa: CASSLNRENTEAFF

abundance: once
v_gene: TRBV29-1
j_gene: TRBJ2-6
d_gene: NA
CDR3nt: TGCAGCGTTGAAGGCGGCTCTGGGGCCAACGTCCTGACTTTC
CDR3aa: CSVEGGSGANVLTF

abundance: many
v_gene: TRBV29-1
j_gene: TRBJ2-3
d_gene: TRBD2
CDR3nt: TGCAGCGTTGAAGCTGCCGGGACTAGCGGTTTTTTCACAGATACGCAGTATTTT
CDR3aa: CSVEAAGTSGFFTDTQYF

abundance: NA
v_gene: TRBV27
j_gene: TRBJ2-2
d_gene: TRBD2
CDR3nt: TGTGCCAGCAACCTAGCGGGGGGGCCCGCCGGGGAGCTGTTTTTT
CDR3aa: CASNLAGGPAGELFF

abundance: many
v_gene: TRBV3-1
j_gene: TRBJ1-2
d_gene: NA
CDR3nt: TGTGCCAGCAGCCCCCCGGGGGGGTATGGCTACACCTTC
CDR3aa: CASSPPGGYGYTF

abundance: many
v_gene: TRBV20-1
j_gene: TRBJ2-7
d_gene: NA
CDR3nt: TGCAGTGCTAGAGGGGGCCCGGGGACCGCCACCTACGAGCAGTACTTC
CDR3aa: CSARGGPGTATYEQYF

abundance: NA
v_gene: TRBV18
j_gene: TRBJ1-4
d_gene: NA
CDR3nt: TGTGCCAGCTCACCTCTATACAGGGCAGGCGAAAAACTGTTTTTT
CDR3aa: CASSPLYRAGEKLFF

abundance: many
v_gene: TRBV5-4
j_gene: TRBJ2-2
d_gene: NA
CDR3nt: TGTGCCAGCAGCTTACGCAGGGAAACCGGGGAGCTGTTTTTT
CDR3aa: CASSLRRETGELFF

abundance: many
v_gene: TRBV29-1
j_gene: TRBJ2-1
d_gene: NA
CDR3nt: TGCAGCGCCGAGGCAGGGACCTACAATGAGCAGTTCTTC
CDR3aa: CSAEAGTYNEQFF

abundance: many
v_gene: TRBV28
j_gene: TRBJ2-2
d_gene: TRBD2
CDR3nt: TGTGCCAGCAGTCGGCTAGCGGCAAACACCGGGGAGCTGTTTTTT
CDR3aa: CASSRLAANTGELFF

abundance: many
v_gene: TRBV5-4
j_gene: TRBJ2-5
d_gene: NA
CDR3nt: TGTGCCAGCAGCTTGTGGGTCTCCCAAGAGACCCAGTACTTC
CDR3aa: CASSLWVSQETQYF

abundance: medium-sized
v_gene: TRBV27
j_gene: TRBJ1-2
d_gene: NA
CDR3nt: TGTGCCAGCAGTTTATCGTGGGGATTTAACTATGGCTACACCTTC
CDR3aa: CASSLSWGFNYGYTF

abundance: many
v_gene: TRBV15
j_gene: TRBJ1-1
d_gene: NA
CDR3nt: TGTGCCACCAGCAGACTGGTGACAGAGAACACTGAAGCTTTCTTT
CDR3aa: CATSRLVTENTEAFF

abundance: NA
v_gene: TRBV7-9
j_gene: TRBJ2-7
d_gene: TRBD1
CDR3nt: TGTGCCAGCGGGATACAGGGACAGGGGTTTTACGAGCAGTACTTC
CDR3aa: CASGIQGQGFYEQYF

abundance: many
v_gene: TRBV5-1
j_gene: TRBJ1-2
d_gene: NA
CDR3nt: TGCGCCAGCAGCTTGGACGGTGGCTATGGCTACACCTTC
CDR3aa: CASSLDGGYGYTF

abundance: NA
v_gene: TRBV7-9
j_gene: TRBJ2-3
d_gene: NA
CDR3nt: TGTGCCAGCAGCTTAGCCACCCCTTACACAGATACGCAGTATTTT
CDR3aa: CASSLATPYTDTQYF

abundance: many
v_gene: TRBV7-9
j_gene: TRBJ1-1
d_gene: NA
CDR3nt: TGTGCCAGCAGCTTCGCGACAGGGAACACTGAAGCTTTCTTT
CDR3aa: CASSFATGNTEAFF

abundance: many
v_gene: TRBV5-1
j_gene: TRBJ2-5
d_gene: NA
CDR3nt: TGCGCCAGCAGCAGCCAGGGGGGAATCCAAGAGACCCAGTACTTC
CDR3aa: CASSSQGGIQETQYF

abundance: NA
v_gene: TRBV7-2
j_gene: TRBJ1-2
d_gene: NA
CDR3nt: TGTGCCAGCAGCTTAGCGGCAGTTTCCTATGGCTACACCTTC
CDR3aa: CASSLAAVSYGYTF

abundance: many
v_gene: TRBV18
j_gene: TRBJ2-3
d_gene: NA
CDR3nt: TGTGCCAGCTCACCCACGGCAGGCTCCCCAGATACGCAGTATTTT
CDR3aa: CASSPTAGSPDTQYF

abundance: NA
v_gene: TRBV27
j_gene: TRBJ2-1
d_gene: NA
CDR3nt: TGTACCAGCAACCGCGTTGGGGAGGATGAGCAGTTCTTC
CDR3aa: CTSNRVGEDEQFF

abundance: few
v_gene: TRBV19
j_gene: TRBJ1-2
d_gene: TRBD1
CDR3nt: TGTGCCAGTAGTATCGAATTGGTGACAGGGAACTATGGCTACACCTTC
CDR3aa: CASSIELVTGNYGYTF

abundance: many
v_gene: TRBV20-1
j_gene: TRBJ1-5
d_gene: NA
CDR3nt: TGCAGCCTCCAGGGTATGGGCAATCAGCCCCAGCATTTT
CDR3aa: CSLQGMGNQPQHF

abundance: many
v_gene: TRBV20-1
j_gene: TRBJ1-2
d_gene: TRBD1
CDR3nt: TGCAGTGCCAACCCCGGGACAGGGTATGGCTACACCTTC
CDR3aa: CSANPGTGYGYTF

abundance: many
v_gene: TRBV6-5
j_gene: TRBJ1-1
d_gene: NA
CDR3nt: TGTGCCAGCAGTTATAATCGAAGGGGAGGCACTGAAGCTTTCTTT
CDR3aa: CASSYNRRGGTEAFF